These 24 T cell receptor beta chains were sequenced from one sample in a study of blood T cell repertoires in COVID-19. Here immunoSEQ multiplex PCR was the method, and the copy in TCRdb shows in-frame clones only, minus some. This sample has a few hundred thousand clones, with more than 70% found just once. Sequencing used peripheral blood. The receptors stem from a man older than 75 with acute or convalescent COVID-19.

This chain uses TRBV7-9 with TRBJ1-1; 9 bases fit TRBD1. V shed 3 bases, J shed 2 bases, and the junction held 13 bases outside the gene matches. CDR1 SEHNR and CDR2 FQNEAQ come from the germline V gene (reference sequence). This CDR3 has 18 residues. CDR3 sequence reads: CASSLGTGTGFINTEAFF. DNA of the CDR3: TGTGCCAGCAGCTTGGGAACCGGGACAGGGTTTATTAACACTGAAGCTTTCTTT.

The chain is built from TRBV7-2 and TRBJ2-5; D is ambiguous. Trimming removed 2 bases from V and 5 bases from J, with 15 bases in between. Germline-derived CDR1 and CDR2 are SGHTA and FQGNSA. The CDR3 consists of 15 residues. CDR3 region: CASSLTLPGSETQYF. The CDR3 coding sequence is TGTGCCAGCAGCTTAACTCTGCCGGGTTCTGAGACCCAGTACTTC.

The gene calls are TRBV6-1 and TRBJ2-7; TRBD1 agrees at 9 bases. The V gene's germline CDR1 is MNHNS and CDR2 SASEGT. The CDR3 has 16 residues. V was pared by 4 bases and J by 0 bases, with 7 bases of the junction left unmatched. The CDR3 DNA reads TGTGCCAGCAGTGGACCGGGGACAGGGCTCTCCTACGAGCAGTACTTC. Its protein product is CASSGPGTGLSYEQYF.

The chain uses TRBV18 and TRBJ2-1, with D possibly being TRBD1 (6 bases). CDR3 length equals 14 residues. Trimming removed 3 bases from V and 5 bases from J, with 11 bases in between. CDR1 and CDR2 (germline): KGHSH, LQKENI. The CDR3 spells CASSPTGPNNEQFF. As DNA, the CDR3 is TGTGCCAGCTCACCGACAGGACCCAACAATGAGCAGTTCTTC.

The chain combines TRBV5-1 with TRBJ2-2; D is uncertain. In germline, CDR1 is SGHRS, CDR2 YFSETQ. The CDR3 contains 15 residues. V was shortened by 0 bases and J by 0 bases, with 6 bases between the two germline ends. CDR3 sequence (DNA): TGCGCCAGCAGCTTGGAACTACCGAACACCGGGGAGCTGTTTTTT. Translation gives CASSLELPNTGELFF.

This chain links TRBV5-4 with TRBJ1-1; possibly TRBD1 for D (6 bases). Deletions cut 3 bases from V and 7 bases from J, with 19 bases between. CDR1 and CDR2 (germline): SGHNT, YYREEE (reference sequence). CDR3 length: 15 residues. The CDR3 DNA is TGTGCCAGCAGCTCCCCTGGACAGTCCCGATTTGAAGCTTTCTTT. Translation gives CASSSPGQSRFEAFF.

The rearrangement uses TRBV7-2 and TRBJ1-4; 9 nucleotides match TRBD1. CDR3 length: 13 residues. The V gene's germline CDR1 is SGHTA and CDR2 FQGNSA. The V gene end was trimmed by 6 bases and the J gene end by 8 bases; junction bases not matched to a gene: 4. In DNA, the CDR3 is TGTGCCAGCAGTTACAGGGGGCAAGAAAAACTGTTTTTT. It encodes CASSYRGQEKLFF.

The rearrangement joins TRBV5-6 to TRBJ1-5; TRBD1 matches 7 bases. The germline V gene encodes CDR1 SGHDT and CDR2 YYEEEE. The CDR3 sequence is 13 residues long. V lost 4 bases, J lost 4 bases, and 2 bases stayed unmatched. DNA for the CDR3: TGTGCCAGCAGCCTGACAGGGAATCAGCCCCAGCATTTT. This translates into CASSLTGNQPQHF.

The gene calls are TRBV10-1 and TRBJ2-2; 16 nucleotides align to TRBD2. Trimming at V came to 5 bases and at J to 6 bases, leaving 6 bases not matched to a gene. The V gene's germline CDR1 is WNHNN and CDR2 SYGVQD (reference sequence). The CDR3 has 17 residues. The CDR3 DNA reads TGCGCCAGCAGTCCCGGGACTAGCGGGGGGGCGGCCGGGGAGCTGTTTTTT. Protein sequence: CASSPGTSGGAAGELFF.

The rearrangement uses TRBV5-1 and TRBJ2-7; D is ambiguous. The germline V and J ends were trimmed by 0 bases and 4 bases, with 14 bases remaining between them. CDR1 is SGHRS, CDR2 YFSETQ, per germline. The CDR3 loop spans 15 amino acids. In DNA, the CDR3 is TGCGCCAGCAGCTTGGACGCTGCCGGAGCTTACGAGCAGTACTTC. The encoded protein is CASSLDAAGAYEQYF.

This clone was observed a few times. The chain couples TRBV28 to TRBJ1-1; D gene unclear. The V gene lost 6 bases and the J gene lost 0 bases, with 8 bases spanning the gap. The CDR3 sequence is 13 residues long. Per germline, CDR1 MDHEN and CDR2 SYDVKM. The CDR3 protein is CASSLEMNTEAFF. The CDR3 region has the DNA TGTGCCAGCAGCCTAGAGATGAACACTGAAGCTTTCTTT.

The V and J genes are TRBV6-2 or TRBV6-3 and TRBJ1-5; weak D call: TRBD1 (5 bases). Germline lookup yields CDR1 MNHEY and CDR2 SVGEGT. The CDR3 runs 20 residues. V was cut by 5 bases and J by 4 bases, with 30 bases left in between. The CDR3 loop is CASSPRAWTSIGSRNQPQHF. CDR3 DNA: TGTGCCAGCAGTCCCCGGGCCTGGACATCTATAGGGTCACGAAATCAGCCCCAGCATTTT.

V usage is TRBV18 and J usage is TRBJ1-1; D is perhaps TRBD1 (6 bases). The V end lost 4 bases, the J end lost 3 bases, and 12 bases lay between the germline ends. Germline CDR1 and CDR2: KGHSH and LQKENI. This CDR3 is built from 14 residues. CDR3 amino acids: CASSLTGFDTEAFF. For the CDR3, the DNA is TGTGCCAGCTCACTTACAGGGTTCGACACTGAAGCTTTCTTT.

The rearrangement joins TRBV3-1 (or the pseudogene TRBV3-2) to TRBJ1-1; a weak D match, TRBD1 (5 bases). This CDR3 is 13 amino acids long. Deletions cut 7 bases from V and 1 base from J, with 10 bases between. Germline V gives CDR1 LGHDT, CDR2 YNNKEL (reference sequence). The CDR3 protein is CASNYGQNTEAFF. The CDR3 DNA reads as TGTGCCAGCAATTACGGACAGAACACTGAAGCTTTCTTT.

This chain connects TRBV6-6 to TRBJ1-5, with a tentative D call TRBD1 (6 bases). Germline values: CDR1 MNHNY, CDR2 SVGAGI (reference sequence). Trimming left V 7 bases short and J 1 base short, with 17 bases between. The CDR3 runs 16 residues. The CDR3 is CASTPPARGSNQPQHF. The DNA for the CDR3 is TGTGCCAGCACCCCACCCGCCAGGGGCAGCAATCAGCCCCAGCATTTT.

A remark on this clone: Other DNA sequences from this sample encode an identical CDR3 as well. V gene TRBV6-2 or TRBV6-3 combines with J gene TRBJ1-5; 11 bases map to TRBD1. This CDR3 is built from 14 residues. Germline V gene sequence: CDR1 MNHEY, CDR2 SVGEGT. V dropped 5 bases and J dropped 6; count of bases not matched to a gene: 3. Written as DNA, the CDR3 is TGTGCCAGCAGTGGGACAGGGGGAAGTCAGCCCCAGCATTTT. This codes for CASSGTGGSQPQHF.

This rearrangement joins TRBV5-1 to TRBJ2-5; tentative D call: TRBD1 (6 bases). Trimming took 0 bases from V and 1 from J, leaving 16 bases between them. Germline CDR1 reads SGHRS; CDR2 reads YFSETQ. The CDR3 extends over 17 amino acids. CDR3 sequence: CASSLGGLGQFQETQYF. The DNA for the CDR3 is TGCGCCAGCAGCTTGGGGGGGCTGGGGCAGTTCCAAGAGACCCAGTACTTC. The full variable domain, in which reference TRBV5-1 and TRBJ2-5 provide the parts outside the CDR3, is KAGVTQTPRYLIKTRGQQVTLSCSPISGHRSVSWYQQTPGQGLQFLFEYFSETQRNKGNFPGRFSGRQFSNSRSEMNVSTLELGDSALYLCASSLGGLGQFQETQYFGPGTRLLVL.

This clone has only one observation. The chain links TRBV19 to TRBJ1-2; 8 bases fit TRBD1. There are 14 residues in the CDR3. From germline, CDR1 is LNHDA and CDR2 SQIVND (reference sequence). V gave up 3 bases and J gave up 8 bases; unmatched junction bases: 8. The CDR3 DNA follows: TGTGCCAGTAGTATTCAAGGACAGGGTGACGGCTACACCTTC. Its translation is CASSIQGQGDGYTF.

A single count supports this clone. This chain links TRBV19 with TRBJ1-6, with 12 bases identical to TRBD1. CDR3 length: 14 residues. V lost 7 bases and J lost 10; bases outside the gene matches: 5. Germline CDR1 LNHDA, CDR2 SQIVND (reference sequence). In DNA, the CDR3 is TGTGCCAGTAAGGGGGACAGGGGGCGATCACCCCTCCACTTT. Protein sequence: CASKGDRGRSPLHF.

V and J are TRBV28 and TRBJ2-1; D perhaps matches TRBD2 (6 bases). The CDR3 has 16 amino acids. The V gene lost 7 bases and the J gene lost 3 bases, with 19 bases spanning the gap. Per germline, CDR1 MDHEN and CDR2 SYDVKM. CDR3 sequence: CASTFGGEPFYNEQFF. For the CDR3, the DNA is TGTGCCAGCACGTTTGGAGGGGAGCCCTTCTACAATGAGCAGTTCTTC.

This chain connects TRBV7-9 to TRBJ2-1; TRBD2 matches at 7 bases. The junction had 7 bases not matched to a gene; V was cut back by 2 bases and J by 0 bases. The V gene's germline CDR1 is SEHNR and CDR2 FQNEAQ (reference sequence). The CDR3 runs to 17 residues. In DNA, the CDR3 is TGTGCCAGCAGCTTAAGAGCTAGCGGAAGCTCCTACAATGAGCAGTTCTTC. Protein: CASSLRASGSSYNEQFF.

The V gene is TRBV2, the J gene TRBJ1-4; 8 nucleotides agree with TRBD1. Germline V gene sequence: CDR1 SNHLY, CDR2 FYNNEI. Trimming took 2 bases from V and 1 from J; bases not matched to a gene: 12. The CDR3 has 19 residues. The CDR3 protein is CASSELALDRVITNEKLFF. DNA for the CDR3: TGTGCCAGCAGTGAACTAGCTTTGGACAGGGTTATAACTAATGAAAAACTGTTTTTT. Full variable domain (outside the CDR3, taken from reference TRBV2 and TRBJ1-4): EPEVTQTPSHQVTQMGQEVILRCVPISNHLYFYWYRQILGQKVEFLVSFYNNEISEKSEIFDDQFSVERPDGSNFTLKIRSTKLEDSAMYFCASSELALDRVITNEKLFFGSGTQLSVL.

The CDR3: CASRAQRNTEAFF. The CDR3 DNA reads TGTGCCAGTAGGGCACAGAGGAACACTGAAGCTTTCTTT. The chain recombines TRBV19 with TRBJ1-1; unclear D gene. The CDR3 totals 13 residues. The germline V gene has CDR1 LNHDA and CDR2 SQIVND (reference sequence). V was shortened by 6 bases and J by 1 base, with 9 bases between the two germline ends. The whole variable domain, remainder taken from reference TRBV19 and TRBJ1-1, is DGGITQSPKYLFRKEGQNVTLSCEQNLNHDAMYWYRQDPGQGLRLIYYSQIVNDFQKGDIAEGYSVSREKKESFPLTVTSAQKNPTAFYLCASRAQRNTEAFFGQGTRLTVV.

This chain connects TRBV11-1 to TRBJ2-7; 10 bases are a match to TRBD1. This CDR3 is built from 16 residues. J gave up 1 base and V 1 base, and 4 bases lay outside the gene matches. Per the germline V gene, CDR1 is SGHAT and CDR2 is FQDESV (reference sequence). The CDR3 sequence is CASSLGTGGYSYEQYF. In nucleotides, the CDR3 is TGTGCCAGCAGCTTAGGGACAGGGGGATATTCCTACGAGCAGTACTTC.